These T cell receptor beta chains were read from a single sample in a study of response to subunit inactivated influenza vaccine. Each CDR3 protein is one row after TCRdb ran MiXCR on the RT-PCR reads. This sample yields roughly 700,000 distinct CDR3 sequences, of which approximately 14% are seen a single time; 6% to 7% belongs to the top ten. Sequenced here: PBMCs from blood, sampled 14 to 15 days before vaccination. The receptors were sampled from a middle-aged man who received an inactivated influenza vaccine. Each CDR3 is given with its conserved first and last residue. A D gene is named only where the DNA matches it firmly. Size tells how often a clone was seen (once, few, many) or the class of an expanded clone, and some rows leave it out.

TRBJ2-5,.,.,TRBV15,CATSRDARQETQYF,TGTGCCACCAGCAGAGATGCGCGCCAAGAGACCCAGTACTTC
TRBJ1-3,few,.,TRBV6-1,CASRKDGSSGNTIYF,TGTGCCAGCAGAAAGGACGGATCCTCTGGAAACACCATATATTTT
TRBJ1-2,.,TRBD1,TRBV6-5,CASSYDRGSGGYTF,TGTGCCAGCAGTTACGACAGGGGTTCGGGTGGCTACACCTTC
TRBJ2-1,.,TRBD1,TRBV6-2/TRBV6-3,CASSYSTGDQFF,TGTGCCAGCAGTTACTCGACAGGGGACCAGTTCTTC
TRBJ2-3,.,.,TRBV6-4,CAISLPSAYGGATDTQYF,TGTGCCATCAGCCTCCCCTCGGCCTATGGGGGCGCGACAGATACGCAGTATTTT
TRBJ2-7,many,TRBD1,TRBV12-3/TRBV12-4,CASTPDRGAYEQYF,TGTGCCAGCACCCCGGACAGGGGAGCCTACGAGCAGTACTTC
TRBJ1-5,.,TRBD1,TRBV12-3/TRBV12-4,CASSSQGSQPQHF,TGTGCCAGCAGTTCACAGGGGAGTCAGCCCCAGCATTTT
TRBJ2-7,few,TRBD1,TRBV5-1,CASSLGQGVAYEQYF,TGCGCCAGCAGCTTGGGACAGGGAGTGGCCTACGAGCAGTACTTC
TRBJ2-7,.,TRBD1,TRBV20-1,CSARSSGTGSSYEQYF,TGCAGTGCTAGATCCTCCGGGACAGGGAGCTCCTACGAGCAGTACTTC
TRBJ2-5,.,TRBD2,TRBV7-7,CASSFNGLAGETQYF,TGTGCCAGCAGCTTCAACGGACTAGCGGGAGAGACCCAGTACTTC
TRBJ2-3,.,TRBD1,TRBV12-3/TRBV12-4,CASSKGQGLDTQYF,TGTGCCAGCAGTAAGGGACAGGGGTTAGATACGCAGTATTTT
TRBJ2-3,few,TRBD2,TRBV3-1,CASSRGGTSTDTQYF,TGTGCCAGCAGCCGGGGGGGGACTAGCACAGATACGCAGTATTTT
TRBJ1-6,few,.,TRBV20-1,CSARDRGKGSSYNSPLHF,TGCAGTGCTAGAGATAGGGGCAAGGGAAGCTCCTATAATTCACCCCTCCACTTT
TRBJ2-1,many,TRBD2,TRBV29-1,CSVEGLAGDNEQFF,TGCAGCGTTGAGGGACTAGCGGGGGACAATGAGCAGTTCTTC
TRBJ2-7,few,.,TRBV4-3,CASSQDPWTDDYEQYF,TGCGCCAGCAGCCAAGATCCTTGGACAGACGACTACGAGCAGTACTTC
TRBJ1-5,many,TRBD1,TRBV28,CASSSHRGSNQPQHF,TGTGCCAGCAGTAGTCACAGGGGAAGCAATCAGCCCCAGCATTTT
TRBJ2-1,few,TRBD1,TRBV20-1,CSARAQGANYNEQFF,TGCAGTGCTAGAGCGCAGGGGGCCAACTACAATGAGCAGTTCTTC